This T cell receptor (beta chain) was obtained from a study of blood T cell repertoires in COVID-19. Study-level information: Acute and convalescent COVID-19 samples came from the United States, Italy and Spain. The cDNA or gDNA used as material had been derived from T cells, B-cell-depleted T cells, or PBMCs.

The germline V and J ends were trimmed by 2 bases and 6 bases, with 8 bases remaining between them. The CDR3 spans 13 residues. Germline V gives CDR1 MNHEY, CDR2 SVGAGI. Patients from Seattle were sampled longitudinally, starting during active infection. Per the study methods: Reference gene primer amplification in the assay estimated nucleated cell counts. Sequenced by immunoSEQ multiplex PCR; TCRdb stores in-frame clones only, minus some. V and J calls plus clone size are reproduced from that table; the DNA served to infer D and trimming. This sample has approximately 350,000 clones, with about 88% found just once.

The sequenced material came from peripheral blood. The V gene is TRBV6-5, the J gene TRBJ1-5, with D possibly matching TRBD1 (5 bases). The source of this sequence is a woman aged 55-69 years with COVID-19, enrolled during active disease. The CDR3 DNA follows: TGTGCCAGCAGTTACGCCGGGGGTCAGCCCCAGCATTTT. Its translation: CASSYAGGQPQHF.